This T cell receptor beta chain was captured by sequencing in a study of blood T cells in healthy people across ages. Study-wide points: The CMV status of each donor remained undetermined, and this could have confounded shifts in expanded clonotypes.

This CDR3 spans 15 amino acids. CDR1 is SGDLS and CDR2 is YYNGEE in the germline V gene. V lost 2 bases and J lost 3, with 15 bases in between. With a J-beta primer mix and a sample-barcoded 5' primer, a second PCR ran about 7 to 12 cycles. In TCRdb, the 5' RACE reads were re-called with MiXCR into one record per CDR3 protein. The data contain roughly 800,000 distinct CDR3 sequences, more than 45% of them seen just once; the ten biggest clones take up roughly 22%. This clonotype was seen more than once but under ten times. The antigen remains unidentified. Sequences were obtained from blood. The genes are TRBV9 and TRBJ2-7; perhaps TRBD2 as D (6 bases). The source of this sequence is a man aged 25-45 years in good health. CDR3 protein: CASSVGGRGSYEQYF. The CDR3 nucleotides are TGTGCCAGCAGCGTCGGGGGTAGAGGGAGCTACGAGCAGTACTTC.